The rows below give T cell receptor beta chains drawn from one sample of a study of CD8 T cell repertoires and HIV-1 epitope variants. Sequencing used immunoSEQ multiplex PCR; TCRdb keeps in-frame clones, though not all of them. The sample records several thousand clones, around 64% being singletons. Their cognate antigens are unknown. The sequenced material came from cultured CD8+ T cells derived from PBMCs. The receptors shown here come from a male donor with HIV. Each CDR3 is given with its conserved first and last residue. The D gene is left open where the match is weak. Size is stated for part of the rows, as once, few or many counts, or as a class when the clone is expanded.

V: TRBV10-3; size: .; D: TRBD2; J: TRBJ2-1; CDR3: CAISETQLAASYNEQFF; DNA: TGTGCCATCAGCGAAACCCAACTAGCGGCCTCCTACAATGAGCAGTTCTTC
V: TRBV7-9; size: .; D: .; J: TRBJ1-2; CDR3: CASSPGSLYGYTF; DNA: TGTGCCAGCAGCCCTGGGTCTTTATATGGCTACACCTTC
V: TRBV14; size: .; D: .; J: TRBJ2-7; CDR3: CASSLSGEQYF; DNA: TGTGCCAGCAGTCTTAGCGGTGAGCAGTACTTC
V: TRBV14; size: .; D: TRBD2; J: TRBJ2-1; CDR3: CASSQITSGIRGNEQFF; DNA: TGTGCCAGCAGCCAAATAACTAGCGGGATTAGGGGCAATGAGCAGTTCTTC
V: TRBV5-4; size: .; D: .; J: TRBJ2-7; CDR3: CASSPFGSYEQYF; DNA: TGTGCCAGCAGCCCCTTCGGCTCCTACGAGCAGTACTTC
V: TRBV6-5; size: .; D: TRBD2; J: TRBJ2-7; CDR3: CASSLSGELSYEQYF; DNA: TGTGCCAGCAGTCTTAGCGGGGAGCTATCCTACGAGCAGTACTTC
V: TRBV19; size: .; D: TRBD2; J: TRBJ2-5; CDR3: CASSQLAGGQETQYF; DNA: TGTGCCAGTAGTCAACTAGCGGGGGGCCAAGAGACCCAGTACTTC
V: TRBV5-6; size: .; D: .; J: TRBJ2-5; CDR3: CASSVGLEVWETQYF; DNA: TGTGCCAGCAGCGTTGGACTGGAAGTGTGGGAGACCCAGTACTTC
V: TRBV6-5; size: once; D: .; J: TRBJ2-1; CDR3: CASSYAYDPAYNEQFF; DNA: TGTGCCAGCAGTTACGCTTACGACCCAGCCTACAATGAGCAGTTCTTC
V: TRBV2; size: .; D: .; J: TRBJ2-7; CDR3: CARRDGSYEQYF; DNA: TGTGCCCGGCGGGACGGCTCCTACGAGCAGTACTTC
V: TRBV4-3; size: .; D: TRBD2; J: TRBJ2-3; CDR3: CASSQETSKSTDTQYF; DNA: TGCGCCAGCAGCCAAGAGACTAGCAAGAGCACAGATACGCAGTATTTT
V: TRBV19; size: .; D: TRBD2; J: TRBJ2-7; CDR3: CASSMTSGGAYEQYF; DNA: TGTGCCAGTAGTATGACTAGCGGGGGTGCCTACGAGCAGTACTTC
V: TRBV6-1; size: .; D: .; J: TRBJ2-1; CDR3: CASSESPPVYNEQFF; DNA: TGTGCCAGCAGCGAATCCCCCCCAGTCTACAATGAGCAGTTCTTC
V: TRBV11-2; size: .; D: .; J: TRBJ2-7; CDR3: CASTLLQQLEQYF; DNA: TGTGCCAGCACCTTACTCCAACAGCTCGAGCAGTACTTC
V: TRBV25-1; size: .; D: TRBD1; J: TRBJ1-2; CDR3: CASFSSGTDYGYTF; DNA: TGTGCCAGTTTTTCATCCGGGACAGACTATGGCTACACCTTC
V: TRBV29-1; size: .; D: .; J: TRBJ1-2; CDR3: CSVGGGSWGGYTF; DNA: TGCAGCGTTGGTGGCGGTTCTTGGGGCGGCTACACCTTC
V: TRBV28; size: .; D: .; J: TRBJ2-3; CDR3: CASMAGTDTQYF; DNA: TGTGCCAGCATGGCTGGCACAGATACGCAGTATTTT
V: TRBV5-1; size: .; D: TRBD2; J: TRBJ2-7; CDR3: CASSSGTSGRQNEQYF; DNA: TGCGCCAGCAGCAGCGGGACTAGCGGGAGGCAGAACGAGCAGTACTTC
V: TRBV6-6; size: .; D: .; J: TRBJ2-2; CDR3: CASSSPGAAGELFF; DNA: TGTGCCAGCAGTTCCCCAGGGGCCGCCGGGGAGCTGTTTTTT
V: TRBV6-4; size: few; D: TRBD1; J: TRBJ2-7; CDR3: CASSDSDRGEQYF; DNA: TGTGCCAGCAGTGACTCGGACAGGGGCGAGCAGTACTTC
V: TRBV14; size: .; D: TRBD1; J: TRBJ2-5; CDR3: CASSPWTGGQETQYF; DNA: TGTGCCAGCAGCCCCTGGACAGGGGGCCAAGAGACCCAGTACTTC
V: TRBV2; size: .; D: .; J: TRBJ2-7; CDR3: CASTDDQGNYEQYF; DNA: TGTGCCAGCACCGATGATCAGGGGAACTACGAGCAGTACTTC
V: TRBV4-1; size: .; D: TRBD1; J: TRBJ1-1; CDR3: CASSPGTGLVNTEAFF; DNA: TGCGCCAGCAGCCCAGGGACAGGCCTGGTGAACACTGAAGCTTTCTTT
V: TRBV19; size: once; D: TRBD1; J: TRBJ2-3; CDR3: CASSITMGQGITDTQYF; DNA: TGTGCCAGTAGTATTACTATGGGACAGGGGATCACAGATACGCAGTATTTT
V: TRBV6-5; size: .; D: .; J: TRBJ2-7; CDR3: CASSYYRTYGEQYF; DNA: TGTGCCAGCAGTTACTATCGGACGTATGGCGAGCAGTACTTC
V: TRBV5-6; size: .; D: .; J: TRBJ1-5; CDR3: CASSLGNQPQHF; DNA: TGTGCCAGCAGCCTAGGTAATCAGCCCCAGCATTTT
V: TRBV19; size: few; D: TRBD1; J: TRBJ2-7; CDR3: CASKAGGIEQYF; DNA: TGTGCCAGTAAGGCAGGGGGAATCGAGCAGTACTTC
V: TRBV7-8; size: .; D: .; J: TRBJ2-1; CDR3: CASSLESGTYNEQFF; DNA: TGTGCCAGCAGCTTAGAGAGCGGTACTTACAATGAGCAGTTCTTC
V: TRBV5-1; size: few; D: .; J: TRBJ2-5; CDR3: CASSLAGQQETQYF; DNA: TGCGCCAGCAGCTTGGCCGGACAGCAAGAGACCCAGTACTTC
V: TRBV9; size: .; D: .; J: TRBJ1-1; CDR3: CASSETVTNTEAFF; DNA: TGTGCCAGCAGCGAAACAGTGACGAACACTGAAGCTTTCTTT
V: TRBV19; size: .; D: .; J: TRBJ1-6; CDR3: CASSPTRRESPLHF; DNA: TGTGCCAGTAGCCCCACTAGGCGGGAATCACCCCTCCACTTT
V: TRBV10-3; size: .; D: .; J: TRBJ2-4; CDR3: CAARTENIQYF; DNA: TGTGCCGCTCGAACAGAAAACATTCAGTACTTC
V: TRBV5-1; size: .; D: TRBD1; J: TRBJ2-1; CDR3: CASSQLGQGSYNEQFF; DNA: TGCGCCAGCAGCCAATTAGGACAGGGGTCCTACAATGAGCAGTTCTTC
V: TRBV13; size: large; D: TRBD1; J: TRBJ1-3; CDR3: CASSPDRDGRNTIYF; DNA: TGTGCCAGCAGCCCTGACAGGGACGGGCGAAACACCATATATTTT
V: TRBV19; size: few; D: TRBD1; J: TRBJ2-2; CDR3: CASKGYAGQATGELFF; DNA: TGTGCCAGTAAAGGTTATGCCGGACAGGCGACGGGGGAGCTGTTTTTT
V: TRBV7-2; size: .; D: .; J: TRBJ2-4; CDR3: CASSPLERSKGVQYF; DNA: TGTGCCAGCAGCCCCCTGGAGCGGTCGAAAGGGGTTCAGTACTTC
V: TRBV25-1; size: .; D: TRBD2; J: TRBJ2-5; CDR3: CASRTLLAEQETQYF; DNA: TGTGCCAGCAGGACGCTACTAGCGGAACAAGAGACCCAGTACTTC
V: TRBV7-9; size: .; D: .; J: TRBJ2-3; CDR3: CASSSGTDTQYF; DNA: TGTGCCAGCAGCTCCGGGACAGATACGCAGTATTTT
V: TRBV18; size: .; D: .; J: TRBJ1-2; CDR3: CASSPIALDRNGYTF; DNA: TGTGCCAGCTCACCCATCGCCTTAGACAGAAATGGCTACACCTTC